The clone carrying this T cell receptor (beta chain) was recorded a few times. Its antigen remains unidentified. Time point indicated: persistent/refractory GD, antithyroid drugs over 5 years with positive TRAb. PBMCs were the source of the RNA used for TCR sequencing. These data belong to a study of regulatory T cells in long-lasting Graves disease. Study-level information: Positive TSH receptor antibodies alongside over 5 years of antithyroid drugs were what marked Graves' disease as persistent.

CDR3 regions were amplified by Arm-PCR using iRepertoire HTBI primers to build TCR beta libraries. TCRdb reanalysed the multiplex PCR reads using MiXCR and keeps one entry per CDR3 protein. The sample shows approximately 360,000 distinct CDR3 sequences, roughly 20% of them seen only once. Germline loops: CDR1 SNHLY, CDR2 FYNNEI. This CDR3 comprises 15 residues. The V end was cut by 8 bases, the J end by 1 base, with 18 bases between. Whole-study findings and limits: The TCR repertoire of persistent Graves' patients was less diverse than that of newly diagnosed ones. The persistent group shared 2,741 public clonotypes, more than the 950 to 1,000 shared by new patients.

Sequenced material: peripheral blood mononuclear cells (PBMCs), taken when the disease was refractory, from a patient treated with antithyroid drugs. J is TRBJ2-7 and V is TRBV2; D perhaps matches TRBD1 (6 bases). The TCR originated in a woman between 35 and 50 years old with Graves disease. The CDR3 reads CASDPQGKVSYEQYF. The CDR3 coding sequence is TGTGCCAGCGACCCTCAGGGGAAAGTTTCCTACGAGCAGTACTTC. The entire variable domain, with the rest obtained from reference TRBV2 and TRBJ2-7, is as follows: EPEVTQTPSHQVTQMGQEVILRCVPISNHLYFYWYRQILGQKVEFLVSFYNNEISEKSEIFDDQFSVERPDGSNFTLKIRSTKLEDSAMYFCASDPQGKVSYEQYFGPGTRLTVT.